This TCR beta chain was identified in a study of glioma-infiltrating T cells. Across the study: Presurgical dexamethasone in glioma patients lasted six or fewer days.

Amplification of TCR alpha and beta CDR3 regions from RNA used iRepertoire nested multiplex PCR. TCRdb itself ran the multiplex PCR reads through MiXCR, one entry per CDR3 protein. The repertoire holds fewer than 500,000 distinct CDR3 sequences, with 41% as singletons. Details on this clonotype: Its antigen is not known.

CDR1 and CDR2 from the germline V gene are SGHTA and FQGTGA. The CDR3 runs 15 residues. V was clipped by 3 bases and J by 8 bases; unmatched bases: 10. Findings of the study overall: Patients with low tissue-blood divergence carried a signature set of shared blood CDR3 motifs. Non-neoplastic patients had below-expected tissue-blood divergence, while all gliomas exceeded expectation.

Material: glioma tissue, nonneoplastic brain tissue, or PBMCs (not recorded which). The TCR originated in a human donor with low-grade glioma or glioblastoma, undergoing nonglioma brain surgery, or in good health (not recorded which). The chain employs TRBV7-3 and TRBJ2-7; 10 nucleotides line up with TRBD1. The CDR3 region is CASSLSGTGVNKQYF. In nucleotides, the CDR3 is TGTGCCAGCAGCTTGAGTGGGACAGGGGTAAATAAGCAGTACTTC.